Sequencing of this T cell receptor beta chain was carried out in a study of CD8 T cells in ankylosing spondylitis. Via MiXCR, TCRdb re-called the 5' RACE reads, giving one row per CDR3 protein. The table records about 800,000 distinct CDR3 sequences, about 10% of them present only once. Broader study findings: Typical of ankylosing spondylitis blood, it appeared, was a TCR beta motif of fewer than ten highly homologous variants.

CDR1 DFQATT and CDR2 SNEGSKA come from the germline V gene (reference sequence). V gave up 5 bases and J gave up 10 bases, with 11 bases separating them. The CDR3 length is 10 residues. As for this clonotype: Its antigen is unidentified.

The clonotype was recovered from a male donor with ankylosing spondylitis. The chain recombines TRBV20-1 with TRBJ1-1; D unresolved. The specimen was blood, either unsorted or a sorted T cell fraction (not recorded which). The CDR3 DNA reads TGCAGTGCTCCCACAGCAAGAGCTTTCTTT. Translation: CSAPTARAFF.